The entry below describes one TCR beta chain. This clonotype was seen repeatedly, ten times or more. Its target antigen remains unknown. No base-level quality is on record; no much larger clone is a single base apart. Library prep was done by multiplex PCR. Instrument on record: Illumina HiSeq 4000. TCR beta libraries were built with iRepertoire HTBI primers and Arm-PCR amplification of CDR3 regions. Before sequencing, the PCR products went through gel purification. On the study's bioinformatics: Across samples, 60 to 70 TRBV and 14 TRBJ segments were identified and used for gene usage analysis of CDR3 amino acid clonotypes. COPE and FqMerger were used to merge filtered high-quality paired reads into contigs. BLAST was used to align contigs to IMGT TRBV, TRBD and TRBJ reference genes, with CDR3 defined following IMGT. Any clonotype with a frequency above 0.1% was counted as a highly expanded clone. Shannon entropy served as the measure of repertoire diversity, while the Gini coefficient captured V-J evenness. A clonotype found in more than one individual was treated as public. TCRdb ran its own pipeline on the public reads, namely fastp trimming at Q25 and MiXCR clone calling, and kept in-frame beta chains. Each CDR3 protein appears once, grouped with its most common genes and DNA. The V and J calls were not made by the authors but by TCRdb's processing. For this sample there are 250,000 to 300,000 distinct CDR3 sequences; roughly a fifth appear just once. Around three fifths of the sample is taken by the ten largest.

The sample's time point, from its label and the paper: persistent/refractory GD, antithyroid drugs over 5 years with positive TRAb. For both TCR sequencing and RNA sequencing, RNA was extracted from PBMCs in TRIzol. Graves' disease was diagnosed according to American Thyroid Association guidelines. The patients came from an endocrinology department in Xi'an, China. Each patient gave 7 to 9.5 milliliters of peripheral blood, collected in an EDTA anticoagulant tube. Ficoll Paque Plus density gradient separation was used to isolate PBMCs, and no further T cell sorting was done. An Agilent 2100 Bioanalyzer and agarose gel were used to check RNA quality, while a NanoDrop 2000 measured RNA concentration. The source of the sample is a study of regulatory T cells in long-lasting Graves disease (dated by TCRdb to the early 2020s). Concerning the study at large: Persistent Graves' disease was defined as persistently positive TSH receptor autoantibodies together with antithyroid drug treatment for over 5 years. Persistent Graves' disease patients were compared with newly diagnosed Graves' disease patients by peripheral blood TCR sequencing and RNA sequencing. The study took place in China and was registered as a clinical trial. A total of 35 or so samples were covered by TCR sequencing, comprising roughly 13 persistent and 20 newly diagnosed Graves' disease patients. Persistent Graves' disease patients in the clinical cohort had taken antithyroid drugs for 9.5 to 13 years on average.

The research as a whole found: Compared with newly diagnosed patients, persistent Graves' disease patients had lower TCR Shannon entropy and fewer highly expanded clones, which suggests clonal expansion. Peripheral blood alone was examined, since thyroid tissue, which constituted the primary lesion, could not be accessed. The small sample size was acknowledged by the authors as a limitation that may reduce accuracy. Only the TCR beta chain was sequenced and analyzed. Persistent patients shared more public clonotypes among themselves (around 2,500) than newly diagnosed patients did (nearly 1,000).

This clonotype originated in a female donor with Graves disease. The sequences come from peripheral blood mononuclear cells (PBMCs), collected when the disease was refractory, from a patient treated with antithyroid drugs.

The CDR3 protein sequence reads: CASSLGWTSSGEQYF. The nucleotide sequence reads TGTGCCAGCAGCTTAGGATGGACTAGCTCAGGCGAGCAGTACTTC. The chain is made from TRBV11-2 and TRBJ2-7; a stretch of 8 junction bases matches TRBD2. Germline trimming: 1 base from V, 6 bases from J; junction bases outside gene matches: 8. From the cysteine through the phenylalanine, the CDR3 covers 15 amino acids. The only DNA kept is the CDR3, 45 bases in frame from the first base. Per the germline V gene, SGHAT is the CDR1 and FQNNGV is the CDR2. Joined to the reference TRBV11-2 and TRBJ2-7 proteins, this CDR3 gives the full variable domain: EAGVAQSPRYKIIEKRQSVAFWCNPISGHATLYWYQQILGQGPKLLIQFQNNGVVDDSQLPKDRFSAERLKGVDSTLKIQPAKLEDSAVYLCASSLGWTSSGEQYFGPGTRLTVT.